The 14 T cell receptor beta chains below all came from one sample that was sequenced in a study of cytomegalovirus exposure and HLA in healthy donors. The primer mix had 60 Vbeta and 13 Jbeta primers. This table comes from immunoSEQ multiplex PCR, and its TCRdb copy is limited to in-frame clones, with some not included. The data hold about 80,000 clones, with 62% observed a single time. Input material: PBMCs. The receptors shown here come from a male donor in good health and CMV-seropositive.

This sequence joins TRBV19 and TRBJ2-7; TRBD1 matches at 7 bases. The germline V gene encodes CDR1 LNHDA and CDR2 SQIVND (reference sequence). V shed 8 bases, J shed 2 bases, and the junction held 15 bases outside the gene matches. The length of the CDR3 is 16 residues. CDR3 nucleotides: TGTGCCAGTGCCGTCGAGGGGGCGATTGGGGCCTACGAGCAGTACTTC. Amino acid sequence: CASAVEGAIGAYEQYF.

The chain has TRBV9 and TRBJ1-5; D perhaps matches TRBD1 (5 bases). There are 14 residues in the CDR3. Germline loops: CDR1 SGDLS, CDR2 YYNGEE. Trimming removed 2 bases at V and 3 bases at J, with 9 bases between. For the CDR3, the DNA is TGTGCCAGCAGCGTGAATGGGGCCAATCAGCCCCAGCATTTT. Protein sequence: CASSVNGANQPQHF.

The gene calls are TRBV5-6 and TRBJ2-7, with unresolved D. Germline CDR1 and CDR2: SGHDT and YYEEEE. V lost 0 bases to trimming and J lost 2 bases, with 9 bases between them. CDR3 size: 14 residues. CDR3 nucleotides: TGTGCCAGCAGCTTGGCCGTACAGACCTACGAGCAGTACTTC. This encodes CASSLAVQTYEQYF. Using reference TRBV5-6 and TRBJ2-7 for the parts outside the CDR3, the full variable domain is DAGVTQSPTHLIKTRGQQVTLRCSPKSGHDTVSWYQQALGQGPQFIFQYYEEEERQRGNFPDRFSGHQFPNYSSELNVNALLLGDSALYLCASSLAVQTYEQYFGPGTRLTVT.

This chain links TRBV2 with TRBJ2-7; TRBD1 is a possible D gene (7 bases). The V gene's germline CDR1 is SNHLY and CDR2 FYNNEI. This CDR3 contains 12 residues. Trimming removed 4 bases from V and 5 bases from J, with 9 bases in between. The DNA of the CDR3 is TGTGCCAGCAGTGTCAGGGGGGACGAGCAGTACTTC. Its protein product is CASSVRGDEQYF.

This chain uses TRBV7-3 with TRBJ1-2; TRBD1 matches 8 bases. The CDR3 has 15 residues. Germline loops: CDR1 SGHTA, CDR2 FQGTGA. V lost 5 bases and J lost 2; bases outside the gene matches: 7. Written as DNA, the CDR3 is TGTGCCAGCAGCCCTACCAGGGGGCAGAACTATGGCTACACCTTC. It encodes CASSPTRGQNYGYTF.

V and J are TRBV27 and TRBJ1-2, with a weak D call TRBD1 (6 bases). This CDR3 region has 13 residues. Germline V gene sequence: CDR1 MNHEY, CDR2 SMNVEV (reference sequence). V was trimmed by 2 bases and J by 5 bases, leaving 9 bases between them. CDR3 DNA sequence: TGTGCCAGCAGTTTAAGTACAGGGTATGGCTACACCTTC. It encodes CASSLSTGYGYTF.

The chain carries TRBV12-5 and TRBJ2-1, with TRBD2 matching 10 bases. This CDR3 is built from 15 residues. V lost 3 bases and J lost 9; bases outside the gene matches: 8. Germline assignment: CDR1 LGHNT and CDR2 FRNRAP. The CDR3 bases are TGTGCTAGTGGTTTAGCGGGAGGGAAGGGCGCTGAGCAGTTCTTC. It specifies CASGLAGGKGAEQFF.

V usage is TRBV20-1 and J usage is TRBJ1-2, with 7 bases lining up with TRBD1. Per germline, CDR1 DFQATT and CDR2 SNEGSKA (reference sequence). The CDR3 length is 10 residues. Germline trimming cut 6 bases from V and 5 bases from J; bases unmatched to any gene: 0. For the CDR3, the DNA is TGCAGTGCGACAGGGTATGGCTACACCTTC. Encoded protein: CSATGYGYTF.

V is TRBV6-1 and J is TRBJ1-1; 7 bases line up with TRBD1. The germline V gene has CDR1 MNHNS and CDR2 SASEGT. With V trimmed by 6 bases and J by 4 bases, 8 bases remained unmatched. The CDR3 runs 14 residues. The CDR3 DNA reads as TGTGCCAGCAGGGAACAGGGGAAGGCCACTGAAGCTTTCTTT. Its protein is CASREQGKATEAFF.

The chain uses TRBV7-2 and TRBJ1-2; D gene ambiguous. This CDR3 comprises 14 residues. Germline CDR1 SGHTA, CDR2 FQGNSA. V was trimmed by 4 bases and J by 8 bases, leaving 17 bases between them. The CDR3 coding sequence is TGTGCCAGCAGCTCCACTACGTCCTTAGGAGGCTACACCTTC. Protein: CASSSTTSLGGYTF.

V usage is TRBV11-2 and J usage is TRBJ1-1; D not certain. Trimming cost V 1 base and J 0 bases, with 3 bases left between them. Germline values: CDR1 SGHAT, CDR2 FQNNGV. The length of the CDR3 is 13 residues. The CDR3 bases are TGTGCCAGCAGCTTAGCAGTGAACACTGAAGCTTTCTTT. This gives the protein CASSLAVNTEAFF. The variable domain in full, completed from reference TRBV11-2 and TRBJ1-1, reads EAGVAQSPRYKIIEKRQSVAFWCNPISGHATLYWYQQILGQGPKLLIQFQNNGVVDDSQLPKDRFSAERLKGVDSTLKIQPAKLEDSAVYLCASSLAVNTEAFFGQGTRLTVV.

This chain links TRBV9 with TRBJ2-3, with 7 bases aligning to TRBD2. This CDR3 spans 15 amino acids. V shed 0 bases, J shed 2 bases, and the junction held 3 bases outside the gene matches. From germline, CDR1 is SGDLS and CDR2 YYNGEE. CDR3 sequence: CASSVDGTTTDTQYF. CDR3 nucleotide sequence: TGTGCCAGCAGCGTAGACGGGACTACCACAGATACGCAGTATTTT.

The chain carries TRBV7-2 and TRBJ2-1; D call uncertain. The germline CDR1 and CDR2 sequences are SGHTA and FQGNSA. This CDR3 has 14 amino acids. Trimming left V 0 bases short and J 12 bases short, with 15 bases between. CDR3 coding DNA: TGTGCCAGCAGCTTAGCGCTTATGCAGGTACCGCAGTTCTTC. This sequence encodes CASSLALMQVPQFF.

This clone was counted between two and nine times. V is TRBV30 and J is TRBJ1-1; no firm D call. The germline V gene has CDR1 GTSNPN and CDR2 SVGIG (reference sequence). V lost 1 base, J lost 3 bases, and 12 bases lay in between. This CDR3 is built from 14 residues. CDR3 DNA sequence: TGTGCCTGGAGTGCCCCTCGGGTGGACACTGAAGCTTTCTTT. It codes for CAWSAPRVDTEAFF.